The sequence of this TCR beta chain was determined in a study of shared clonotypes between healthy human individuals. Study results and limitations: Owing to a small donor count, the genetic and exposure-history diversity represented was limited.

This table comes from immunoSEQ multiplex PCR, and its TCRdb copy is limited to in-frame clones, with some not included. The profile shows some 900,000 clones, around three quarters of them singletons. The CDR3 is 16 amino acids. Germline lookup yields CDR1 SGHRS and CDR2 YFSETQ. The V end was cut by 4 bases, the J end by 5 bases, with 21 bases between. About this clone itself: Its antigen is as yet unknown.

The TCR comes from a man in his late teens or twenties in good health. J is TRBJ2-5 and V is TRBV5-1, with a possible D match to TRBD2 (7 bases). The specimen was memory CD4+ T cells sorted from blood. Subset: CD45RA-negative fraction. Here the CDR3 reads CASSLEIGGARETQYF. CDR3 DNA: TGCGCCAGCAGCCTCGAAATTGGGGGGGCACGGGAGACCCAGTACTTC.